This T cell receptor (beta chain) was captured in a study of T cells in Graves' hyperthyroidism and ophthalmopathy. RNA transcripts provided the source from which TCR beta CDR3 regions were amplified. First-round RT-PCR targeting the TCR CDR3 was performed with the HTBI primer set. TCRdb used MiXCR to reprocess the multiplex PCR reads, holding one entry per CDR3 protein. The sample contains about 840,000 distinct CDR3 sequences, more than 30% of which appear only once. CDR1 and CDR2 from the germline V gene are LNHDA and SQIVND (reference sequence). The V end lost 5 bases, the J end lost 6 bases, and 16 bases lay between the germline ends. The CDR3 runs 14 residues. This clonotype came up a few times. Exclusion criteria comprised uncontrolled infection, other autoimmune disease, pregnancy or lactation.

Sequences were obtained from blood. The source is a man younger than 35 with Graves' hyperthyroidism. This chain connects TRBV19 to TRBJ1-2, with a weak D call TRBD1 (6 bases). Here the CDR3 reads CASSVNIGQHGYTF. For the CDR3, the DNA is TGTGCCAGTAGTGTAAACATCGGACAGCATGGCTACACCTTC. Supplemented by reference TRBV19 and TRBJ1-2, the full variable domain reads DGGITQSPKYLFRKEGQNVTLSCEQNLNHDAMYWYRQDPGQGLRLIYYSQIVNDFQKGDIAEGYSVSREKKESFPLTVTSAQKNPTAFYLCASSVNIGQHGYTFGSGTRLTVV.